This TCR beta chain was sequenced for a study of response to subunit inactivated influenza vaccine. Ten or more counts support this clonotype. Its target is unknown. TCRdb reprocessed the RT-PCR reads via MiXCR and lists one record per CDR3 protein. The sample lists about 190,000 distinct CDR3 sequences; about 15% were seen once. CDR3 length equals 14 residues. Trimming shortened V by 5 bases and J by 0 bases, and 8 bases separated the two germline ends. Germline values: CDR1 SGHTA, CDR2 FQGNSA. General study findings and limits: The authors suggested that few new T cells are recruited per seasonal influenza vaccination.

The chain links TRBV7-2 to TRBJ1-3; D not certain. The sequenced sample was CD8+ T cells sorted from PBMCs, obtained roughly 5 days after vaccination. This receptor was identified in a man aged 50 to 60 who received an inactivated influenza vaccine. For the CDR3, the DNA is TGTGCCAGCAGCCAAGACTTCTCTGGAAACACCATATATTTT. This translates into CASSQDFSGNTIYF. Complete variable domain (other parts from reference TRBV7-2 and TRBJ1-3): GAGVSQSPSNKVTEKGKDVELRCDPISGHTALYWYRQSLGQGLEFLIYFQGNSAPDKSGLPSDRFSAERTGGSVSTLTIQRTQQEDSAVYLCASSQDFSGNTIYFGEGSWLTVV.